Below, 21 T cell receptor beta chains from the same sample are listed, as sequenced in a study of identical twins. Using its own MiXCR run on the 5' RACE reads, TCRdb lists one record per CDR3 protein. The repertoire consists of 500,000 to 600,000 distinct CDR3 sequences, with 22% occurring once and the leading ten covering about 0.91%. In addition, the sample was reused for a study of T cells expressing NK-cell markers.

Sample: CD4+ T cells sorted from blood. These receptors all stem from a woman between 18 and 30 years old in good health.

The V call is TRBV6-2 or TRBV6-3, the J call TRBJ1-5; 9 bases agree with TRBD1. CDR1 and CDR2 from the germline V gene are MNHEY and SVGEGT. This CDR3 spans 13 amino acids. V lost 6 bases to trimming and J lost 6 bases; unmatched junction nucleotides: 3. CDR3: CASRDRGIQPQHF. Written as DNA, the CDR3 is TGTGCCAGCAGGGACAGGGGTATTCAGCCCCAGCATTTT.

This chain joins TRBV10-3 and TRBJ1-1; D gene ambiguous. Looked up from germline, CDR1 is ENHRY and CDR2 is SYGVKD. The germline V and J ends were trimmed by 7 bases and 4 bases, with 10 bases remaining between them. The CDR3 consists of 12 residues. The chain's CDR3 is CAIKEGATEAFF. Here the CDR3 DNA reads TGTGCCATCAAGGAGGGAGCCACTGAAGCTTTCTTT.

The genes are TRBV12-3 or TRBV12-4 and TRBJ2-2; possibly TRBD2 for D (6 bases). Trimming cost V 2 bases and J 2 bases, with 9 bases left between them. The CDR3 consists of 15 residues. CDR3 coding DNA: TGTGCCAGCAGTTTATCGCGGGGAAACACCGGGGAGCTGTTTTTT. The encoded protein is CASSLSRGNTGELFF.

Many counts were recorded for this clonotype. The rearrangement links TRBV10-3 to TRBJ1-5; D gene unclear. The CDR3 covers 13 residues. CDR1 and CDR2 (germline): ENHRY, SYGVKD. The germline V and J ends were trimmed by 7 bases and 3 bases, with 10 bases remaining between them. The CDR3 protein is CAIKGTDNQPQHF. In DNA form, the CDR3 reads TGTGCCATCAAGGGCACAGACAATCAGCCCCAGCATTTT.

The genes are TRBV12-3 or TRBV12-4 and TRBJ1-1, with TRBD1 as a possible D gene (5 bases). Trimming removed 4 bases at V and 1 base at J, with 13 bases between. The CDR3 contains 15 residues. The CDR3 reads CASSSRGLGNTEAFF. The CDR3 DNA reads TGTGCCAGCAGTTCGCGGGGCCTGGGGAACACTGAAGCTTTCTTT.

The sample holds many counts of this clonotype. The chain is built from TRBV7-2 and TRBJ1-6; 11 bases line up with TRBD1. Trimming at V came to 3 bases and at J to 10 bases, leaving 2 bases not matched to a gene. The CDR3 sequence is 14 residues long. Germline CDR1 reads SGHTA; CDR2 reads FQGNSA. The CDR3 is CASSLDRGLSPLHF. The CDR3 DNA follows: TGTGCCAGCAGCTTGGACAGGGGGCTATCACCCCTCCACTTT.

This clonotype was seen ten or more times. V is TRBV12-3 or TRBV12-4 and J is TRBJ1-2, with 7 bases lining up with TRBD1. CDR3 length: 12 residues. The V segment lost 5 bases and the J segment 7 bases; nucleotides outside the gene matches: 4. The CDR3 nucleotides read TGTGCCAGCAGTAAGGCAGGGGGTGGCTACACCTTC. This sequence encodes CASSKAGGGYTF.

V is TRBV6-5 and J is TRBJ1-1; D unclear. The CDR3 contains 14 residues. CDR1 MNHEY and CDR2 SVGAGI come from the germline V gene. V was trimmed by 0 bases and J by 4 bases, leaving 9 bases between them. The DNA of the CDR3 is TGTGCCAGCAGTTACTCCCCGGGAGGCACTGAAGCTTTCTTT. It translates to CASSYSPGGTEAFF.

This clonotype showed up just a few times. The chain combines TRBV7-9 with TRBJ2-7; 9 bases fit TRBD1. The CDR3 contains 14 residues. Germline V CDR1 and CDR2: SEHNR, FQNEAQ (reference sequence). Unmatched junction bases numbered 10, after V lost 6 bases and J lost 7 bases. Here the CDR3 reads CASSPGTGLWEQYF. The DNA of the CDR3 is TGTGCCAGCAGTCCCGGGACAGGGCTTTGGGAGCAGTACTTC.

This clonotype was counted a few times. J is TRBJ1-1 and V is TRBV29-1, with D hard to call. From germline, CDR1 is SQVTM and CDR2 ANQGSEA. V was pared by 3 bases and J by 1 base, with 3 bases between. The CDR3 runs 11 residues. The CDR3: CSVERNTEAFF. CDR3 bases: TGCAGCGTTGAGCGGAACACTGAAGCTTTCTTT.

The chain links TRBV3-1 to TRBJ1-2; D ambiguous. CDR3 length: 12 amino acids. The germline V and J ends were trimmed by 2 bases and 8 bases, with 9 bases remaining between them. CDR1 is LGHDT and CDR2 is YNNKEL in the germline V gene (reference sequence). The CDR3 DNA follows: TGTGCCAGCAGCCAAATTAAGGGCGGCTACACCTTC. Encoded protein: CASSQIKGGYTF.

The chain joins TRBV20-1 to TRBJ2-5, with TRBD2 identical over 10 bases. Germline V gives CDR1 DFQATT, CDR2 SNEGSKA (reference sequence). The CDR3 sequence is 15 residues long. V was pared by 4 bases and J by 5 bases, with 10 bases of the junction left unmatched. This CDR3 reads CSAKSASGSVETQYF. CDR3 nucleotides: TGCAGTGCTAAGTCTGCTAGCGGGAGTGTCGAGACCCAGTACTTC.

This clonotype has a handful of counts. The chain is built from TRBV12-3 or TRBV12-4 and TRBJ2-7; the D is unclear. The CDR3 is 11 amino acids. V shed 7 bases and J shed 6 bases, with 10 bases lying between them. Here the CDR3 reads CASTLGLEQYF. CDR3 coding DNA: TGTGCCAGCACCCTGGGTCTCGAGCAGTACTTC.

This clonotype came up a few times. This chain connects TRBV29-1 to TRBJ2-3; D is perhaps TRBD1 (5 bases). Germline lookup yields CDR1 SQVTM and CDR2 ANQGSEA. The CDR3 covers 14 residues. V lost 6 bases, J lost 0 bases, and 13 bases lay in between. The CDR3 DNA sequence: TGCAGCGTCCAAAGGGGATTTAGCACAGATACGCAGTATTTT. It codes for CSVQRGFSTDTQYF.

The rearrangement uses TRBV28 and TRBJ2-3; the match to TRBD2 covers 7 bases. Losses at the gene ends were 7 bases for V and 3 bases for J; bases not matched to a gene: 7. CDR1 is MDHEN, CDR2 SYDVKM, per germline. The CDR3 sequence is 14 residues long. In DNA form, the CDR3 reads TGTGCCAGCACCCGACTAGCAGGAACAGATACGCAGTATTTT. Translation gives CASTRLAGTDTQYF.

The chain's CDR3 is CASSVTGQNTEAFF. The DNA of the CDR3 is TGTGCCAGCAGCGTAACGGGCCAGAACACTGAAGCTTTCTTT. The V and J genes are TRBV9 and TRBJ1-1; no definite D call. Germline-derived CDR1 and CDR2 are SGDLS and YYNGEE. V shed 1 base and J shed 1 base, with 8 bases lying between them. CDR3 size: 14 residues. Together with reference TRBV9 and TRBJ1-1, the CDR3 gives the full variable domain: DSGVTQTPKHLITATGQRVTLRCSPRSGDLSVYWYQQSLDQGLQFLIQYYNGEERAKGNILERFSAQQFPDLHSELNLSSLELGDSALYFCASSVTGQNTEAFFGQGTRLTVV.

CDR3 in amino acids: CAIGGQPMQAFF. CDR3 nucleotides: TGTGCCATCGGGGGACAGCCCATGCAAGCTTTCTTT. The V call is TRBV10-3, the J call TRBJ1-1, with TRBD1 identical over 7 bases. The length of the CDR3 is 12 residues. Trimming at V came to 8 bases and at J to 9 bases, leaving 9 bases not matched to a gene. From germline, CDR1 is ENHRY and CDR2 SYGVKD.

This clonotype was detected only a few times. The chain links TRBV12-3 or TRBV12-4 to TRBJ1-2; D perhaps matches TRBD1 (6 bases). V gave up 3 bases and J gave up 2 bases, with 10 bases separating them. The length of the CDR3 is 14 residues. The CDR3 DNA follows: TGTGCCAGCAGTTTGCCAGGGGTCAACTATGGCTACACCTTC. The encoded protein is CASSLPGVNYGYTF.

The chain carries TRBV23-1 and TRBJ1-4; TRBD1 matches 10 bases. TRBV23-1 is an open reading frame whose function is uncertain. Trimming cost V 3 bases and J 0 bases; bases outside gene matches: 10. CDR3 length: 19 amino acids. The CDR3 region has the DNA TGCGCCAGCAGTCAGACAGGGGGCAGATCGTACGCAACTAATGAAAAACTGTTTTTT. This sequence encodes CASSQTGGRSYATNEKLFF.

J is TRBJ2-5 and V is TRBV12-3 or TRBV12-4; 10 bases are a match to TRBD2. After removal of 6 bases from V and 7 bases from J, the junction contained 14 bases not matched to a gene. The CDR3 totals 16 residues. CDR3 nucleotide sequence: TGTGCCAGCAGCCGGTTGCTAGCGGGAGAGGTCGGGACCCAGTACTTC. Its translation is CASSRLLAGEVGTQYF.

This clonotype came up a few times. CDR3 region: CSVDRANTGELFF. The CDR3, as DNA: TGCAGCGTTGATAGAGCGAACACCGGGGAGCTGTTTTTT. V gene TRBV29-1 combines with J gene TRBJ2-2, with D unresolved. This CDR3 is 13 amino acids long. Germline V lookup: CDR1 SQVTM, CDR2 ANQGSEA. Deletions cut 3 bases from V and 0 bases from J, with 5 bases between.